Listed below are T cell receptor beta chains from one sample, sequenced in a study of a mutant IDH1 vaccine in newly diagnosed glioma. Here immunoSEQ multiplex PCR was the method, and the copy in TCRdb shows in-frame clones only, minus some. Here the sample spans some 22,000 clones, roughly 85% being singletons. No antigen is known for these receptors. The sample was PBMCs, taken from a glioma patient whose treatment included an IDH1 peptide vaccine. The receptors come from a man between 35 and 55 years old with glioma. The CDR3 runs from the conserved cysteine through the conserved F or W. Each record gives: D gene, J gene, V gene, clone size, CDR3 protein, CDR3 DNA. A D gene is named only where the DNA matches it firmly. The size field is filled for only some rows; it gives once, few, many or a size class.

d_call: -; j_call: TRBJ1-1; v_call: TRBV5-1; clone_size: few; cdr3_aa: CASSTDSLNTEAFF; cdr3_nt: TGCGCCAGCAGCACTGACAGCCTGAACACTGAAGCTTTCTTT
d_call: TRBD2; j_call: TRBJ2-7; v_call: TRBV18; clone_size: -; cdr3_aa: CASSPVAGDHLSYEQYF; cdr3_nt: TGTGCCAGCTCACCCGTAGCGGGAGACCACCTCTCCTACGAGCAGTACTTC
d_call: -; j_call: TRBJ2-6; v_call: TRBV19; clone_size: -; cdr3_aa: CASSKGAGANVLTF; cdr3_nt: TGTGCCAGTAGTAAAGGGGCAGGGGCCAACGTCCTGACTTTC
d_call: -; j_call: TRBJ2-1; v_call: TRBV11-2; clone_size: few; cdr3_aa: CASSLGDQQFF; cdr3_nt: TGTGCCAGCAGCTTAGGGGATCAGCAGTTCTTC
d_call: TRBD1; j_call: TRBJ2-1; v_call: TRBV4-1; clone_size: few; cdr3_aa: CASSQDPGQGAFGEQFF; cdr3_nt: TGCGCCAGCAGCCAAGATCCGGGACAGGGGGCTTTCGGGGAGCAGTTCTTC
d_call: -; j_call: TRBJ2-7; v_call: TRBV5-1; clone_size: -; cdr3_aa: CASSLAPQAGFSYEQYF; cdr3_nt: TGCGCCAGCAGCTTGGCCCCCCAAGCAGGCTTCTCCTACGAGCAGTACTTC
d_call: -; j_call: TRBJ1-5; v_call: TRBV6-5; clone_size: -; cdr3_aa: CASSYSSGEDQPQHF; cdr3_nt: TGTGCCAGCAGTTACTCGAGCGGGGAGGATCAGCCCCAGCATTTT
d_call: -; j_call: TRBJ1-1; v_call: TRBV11-2; clone_size: -; cdr3_aa: CASSARHGGEAEAFF; cdr3_nt: TGTGCCAGCAGCGCAAGACACGGGGGCGAAGCTGAAGCTTTCTTT
d_call: -; j_call: TRBJ2-2; v_call: TRBV19; clone_size: -; cdr3_aa: CASRIPTGELFF; cdr3_nt: TGTGCCAGTAGAATTCCCACCGGGGAGCTGTTTTTT
d_call: TRBD1; j_call: TRBJ1-5; v_call: TRBV7-2; clone_size: few; cdr3_aa: CASSRDRLSNQPQHF; cdr3_nt: TGTGCCAGCAGCAGGGACAGACTAAGCAATCAGCCCCAGCATTTT
d_call: TRBD2; j_call: TRBJ2-7; v_call: TRBV7-9; clone_size: -; cdr3_aa: CASSSIKGLAGVPAGQYF; cdr3_nt: TGTGCCAGCAGCTCAATAAAGGGACTAGCGGGAGTTCCAGCCGGGCAGTACTTC
d_call: TRBD1; j_call: TRBJ1-1; v_call: TRBV19; clone_size: few; cdr3_aa: CASSIDGRGLTEAFF; cdr3_nt: TGTGCCAGTAGTATAGATGGCAGGGGGCTAACTGAAGCTTTCTTT
d_call: TRBD1; j_call: TRBJ1-2; v_call: TRBV7-2; clone_size: -; cdr3_aa: CASSLTGQPNYGYTF; cdr3_nt: TGTGCCAGCAGCTTAACGGGACAGCCAAACTATGGCTACACCTTC
d_call: -; j_call: TRBJ1-1; v_call: TRBV9; clone_size: -; cdr3_aa: CASSVVENSLGQHMNTEAFF; cdr3_nt: TGTGCCAGCAGCGTAGTCGAAAATAGCCTCGGGCAGCACATGAACACTGAAGCTTTCTTT
d_call: -; j_call: TRBJ1-5; v_call: TRBV19; clone_size: -; cdr3_aa: CASSMTDYSNQPQHF; cdr3_nt: TGTGCCAGTAGTATGACGGATTATAGCAATCAGCCCCAGCATTTT
d_call: TRBD2; j_call: TRBJ2-1; v_call: TRBV5-1; clone_size: -; cdr3_aa: CASRTGGPNNEQFF; cdr3_nt: TGCGCCAGCCGAACGGGAGGGCCCAACAATGAGCAGTTCTTC
d_call: TRBD1; j_call: TRBJ2-5; v_call: TRBV18; clone_size: once; cdr3_aa: CASSPRTGGLETQYF; cdr3_nt: TGTGCCAGCTCACCAAGGACAGGGGGCTTGGAGACCCAGTACTTC
d_call: -; j_call: TRBJ2-1; v_call: TRBV5-4; clone_size: -; cdr3_aa: CASSKRGANNEQFF; cdr3_nt: TGTGCCAGCAGCAAGCGCGGAGCGAACAATGAGCAGTTCTTC
d_call: -; j_call: TRBJ2-5; v_call: TRBV19; clone_size: -; cdr3_aa: CASSQQETQYF; cdr3_nt: TGTGCCAGTAGCCAGCAAGAGACCCAGTACTTC
d_call: -; j_call: TRBJ1-1; v_call: TRBV30; clone_size: few; cdr3_aa: CAWSPGIGNTEAFF; cdr3_nt: TGTGCCTGGAGTCCAGGGATCGGGAACACTGAAGCTTTCTTT
d_call: -; j_call: TRBJ2-3; v_call: TRBV5-1; clone_size: -; cdr3_aa: CASSLAGRGGDTQYF; cdr3_nt: TGCGCCAGCAGCTTGGCGGGCAGGGGCGGGGATACGCAGTATTTT
d_call: TRBD1; j_call: TRBJ2-3; v_call: TRBV10-3; clone_size: few; cdr3_aa: CATRTGTSTDTQYF; cdr3_nt: TGTGCCACCCGGACAGGCACTAGCACAGATACGCAGTATTTT
d_call: TRBD2; j_call: TRBJ2-5; v_call: TRBV29-1; clone_size: once; cdr3_aa: CSVEVAGVVTQYF; cdr3_nt: TGCAGCGTTGAAGTTGCGGGAGTGGTGACCCAGTACTTC
d_call: -; j_call: TRBJ2-1; v_call: TRBV21-1; clone_size: -; cdr3_aa: CASSVRGKNNEQFF; cdr3_nt: TGTGCCAGCAGCGTGCGGGGAAAGAACAATGAGCAGTTCTTC
d_call: -; j_call: TRBJ1-2; v_call: TRBV9; clone_size: -; cdr3_aa: CASSVEMGSSYGYTF; cdr3_nt: TGTGCCAGCAGCGTAGAAATGGGGAGTTCCTATGGCTACACCTTC
d_call: TRBD1; j_call: TRBJ1-2; v_call: TRBV6-6; clone_size: once; cdr3_aa: CASSSADRGDGYTF; cdr3_nt: TGTGCCAGCAGTTCCGCGGACAGGGGGGACGGCTACACCTTC
d_call: -; j_call: TRBJ2-7; v_call: TRBV18; clone_size: -; cdr3_aa: CASSPKGPGYEQYF; cdr3_nt: TGTGCCAGCTCACCTAAGGGACCCGGATACGAGCAGTACTTC
d_call: TRBD2; j_call: TRBJ2-6; v_call: TRBV9; clone_size: -; cdr3_aa: CASSVAASGSPGANVLTF; cdr3_nt: TGTGCCAGCAGCGTGGCGGCTAGCGGGAGTCCCGGGGCCAACGTCCTGACTTTC
d_call: -; j_call: TRBJ2-3; v_call: TRBV5-5; clone_size: -; cdr3_aa: CASSIGTAGADTQYF; cdr3_nt: TGTGCCAGCAGCATCGGGACAGCGGGAGCAGATACGCAGTATTTT
d_call: TRBD2; j_call: TRBJ2-7; v_call: TRBV4-1; clone_size: few; cdr3_aa: CASGPGGGPYEQYF; cdr3_nt: TGCGCCAGCGGGCCTGGGGGAGGGCCCTACGAGCAGTACTTC
d_call: -; j_call: TRBJ1-2; v_call: TRBV11-2; clone_size: -; cdr3_aa: CASSSRGGYTF; cdr3_nt: TGTGCCAGCAGCTCCAGGGGTGGCTACACCTTC
d_call: -; j_call: TRBJ1-2; v_call: TRBV13; clone_size: -; cdr3_aa: CASSRGRGNYGYTF; cdr3_nt: TGTGCCAGCAGCCGAGGGCGGGGGAACTATGGCTACACCTTC
d_call: TRBD2; j_call: TRBJ2-5; v_call: TRBV9; clone_size: -; cdr3_aa: CASSVDGTSGEETQYF; cdr3_nt: TGTGCCAGCAGCGTAGACGGGACTAGCGGTGAAGAGACCCAGTACTTC
d_call: -; j_call: TRBJ1-5; v_call: TRBV6-1; clone_size: -; cdr3_aa: CASSEAIGRTRNQPQHF; cdr3_nt: TGTGCCAGCAGTGAAGCGATCGGTCGCACAAGAAATCAGCCCCAGCATTTT
d_call: TRBD2; j_call: TRBJ2-3; v_call: TRBV7-6; clone_size: few; cdr3_aa: CASSLVRGREGTDTQYF; cdr3_nt: TGTGCCAGCAGCTTAGTTCGGGGACGGGAGGGGACAGATACGCAGTATTTT
d_call: -; j_call: TRBJ2-7; v_call: TRBV10-2; clone_size: -; cdr3_aa: CASSSGARLEQYF; cdr3_nt: TGCGCCAGCAGTTCCGGGGCCCGGCTCGAGCAGTACTTC
d_call: -; j_call: TRBJ2-2; v_call: TRBV6-4; clone_size: -; cdr3_aa: CASSKQNTGELFF; cdr3_nt: TGTGCCAGCAGCAAACAGAACACCGGGGAGCTGTTTTTT
d_call: -; j_call: TRBJ2-1; v_call: TRBV29-1; clone_size: -; cdr3_aa: CSLYGDTQYNEQFF; cdr3_nt: TGCAGCCTTTATGGGGACACCCAATACAATGAGCAGTTCTTC
d_call: TRBD1; j_call: TRBJ2-7; v_call: TRBV6-5; clone_size: -; cdr3_aa: CASSAGTGTDEQYF; cdr3_nt: TGTGCCAGCAGTGCCGGGACAGGGACAGACGAGCAGTACTTC
d_call: TRBD1; j_call: TRBJ1-3; v_call: TRBV6-5; clone_size: -; cdr3_aa: CASRRTGAGNTIYF; cdr3_nt: TGTGCCAGCAGAAGGACAGGGGCTGGAAACACCATATATTTT
d_call: -; j_call: TRBJ2-2; v_call: TRBV11-3; clone_size: -; cdr3_aa: CASSVVRGTGELFF; cdr3_nt: TGTGCCAGCAGCGTCGTTAGGGGAACCGGGGAGCTGTTTTTT
d_call: -; j_call: TRBJ1-4; v_call: TRBV6-4; clone_size: -; cdr3_aa: CASSPMWGRGEKLFF; cdr3_nt: TGTGCCAGCAGCCCCATGTGGGGGCGAGGTGAAAAACTGTTTTTT
d_call: TRBD1; j_call: TRBJ1-1; v_call: TRBV19; clone_size: -; cdr3_aa: CASSAYDRGEAFF; cdr3_nt: TGTGCCAGTAGTGCATACGACAGGGGTGAAGCTTTCTTT
d_call: -; j_call: TRBJ1-5; v_call: TRBV18; clone_size: -; cdr3_aa: CASSPAGPGSNQPQHF; cdr3_nt: TGTGCCAGCTCACCGGCGGGCCCTGGCAGTAATCAGCCCCAGCATTTT
d_call: -; j_call: TRBJ2-3; v_call: TRBV7-2; clone_size: -; cdr3_aa: CASTPSSSSDTQYF; cdr3_nt: TGTGCCAGCACCCCCTCCTCGTCCTCAGATACGCAGTATTTT
d_call: -; j_call: TRBJ2-5; v_call: TRBV9; clone_size: -; cdr3_aa: CASSVAQAESGKETQYF; cdr3_nt: TGTGCCAGCAGCGTCGCTCAGGCGGAGAGCGGCAAAGAGACCCAGTACTTC
d_call: -; j_call: TRBJ1-6; v_call: TRBV6-1; clone_size: few; cdr3_aa: CASSEDGSIAPLHF; cdr3_nt: TGTGCCAGCAGTGAAGACGGGTCCATTGCACCCCTCCACTTT
d_call: -; j_call: TRBJ1-4; v_call: TRBV6-1; clone_size: -; cdr3_aa: CASSATQGSNEKLFF; cdr3_nt: TGTGCCAGCAGTGCGACACAGGGTTCAAATGAAAAACTGTTTTTT